The clone carrying this T cell receptor (beta chain) was detected once. The data stem from a study of blood T cell repertoires in COVID-19. Trimming cost V 4 bases and J 4 bases, with 8 bases left between them. Per the germline V gene, CDR1 is SGHDN and CDR2 is FVKESK. This CDR3 is built from 14 residues. This table comes from immunoSEQ multiplex PCR, and its TCRdb copy is limited to in-frame clones, with some not included. There are around 270,000 clones in the sample; over 75% occur only once, and around 3.2% lies in the top ten. V usage is TRBV14 and J usage is TRBJ2-6; D gene unclear. The sequence derives from a middle-aged woman who had been exposed to COVID-19. Sequences were obtained from PBMCs or T cells enriched from blood (not recorded which). The CDR3 protein is CASSLQAGANVLTF. Here the CDR3 DNA reads TGTGCCAGCAGCCTCCAAGCCGGGGCCAACGTCCTGACTTTC.